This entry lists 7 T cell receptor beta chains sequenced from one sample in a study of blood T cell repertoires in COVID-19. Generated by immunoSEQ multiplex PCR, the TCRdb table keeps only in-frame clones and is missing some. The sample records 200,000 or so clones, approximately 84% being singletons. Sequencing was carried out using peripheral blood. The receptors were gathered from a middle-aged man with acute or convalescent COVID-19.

CDR3 in DNA: TGTGCCAGTAGTCCATGGGACAGGAAAAGTGAAGCTTTCTTT. This gives the protein CASSPWDRKSEAFF. The chain recombines TRBV19 with TRBJ1-1; 8 nucleotides align to TRBD1. The CDR3 covers 14 residues. Trimming removed 5 bases from V and 7 bases from J; junction bases left unmatched: 9. Germline CDR1 LNHDA, CDR2 SQIVND (reference sequence).

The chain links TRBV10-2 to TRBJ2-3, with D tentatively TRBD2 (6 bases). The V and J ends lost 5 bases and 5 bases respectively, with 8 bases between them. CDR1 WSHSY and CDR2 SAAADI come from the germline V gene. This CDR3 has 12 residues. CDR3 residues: CASSHGGDTQYF. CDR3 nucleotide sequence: TGCGCCAGCAGTCACGGGGGAGATACGCAGTATTTT.

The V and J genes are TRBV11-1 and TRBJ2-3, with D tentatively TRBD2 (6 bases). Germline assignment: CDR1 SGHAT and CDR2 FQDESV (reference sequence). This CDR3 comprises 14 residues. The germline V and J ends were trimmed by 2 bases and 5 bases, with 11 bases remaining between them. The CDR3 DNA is TGTGCCAGCAGCTTACGCGGGATTGAAGATACGCAGTATTTT. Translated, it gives CASSLRGIEDTQYF.

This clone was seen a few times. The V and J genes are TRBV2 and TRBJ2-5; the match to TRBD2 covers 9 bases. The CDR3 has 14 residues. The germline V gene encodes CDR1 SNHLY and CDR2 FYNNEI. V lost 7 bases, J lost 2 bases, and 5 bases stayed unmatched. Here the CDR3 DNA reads TGTGCCAGCAATACTCTAGCGGGACAAGAGACCCAGTACTTC. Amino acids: CASNTLAGQETQYF.

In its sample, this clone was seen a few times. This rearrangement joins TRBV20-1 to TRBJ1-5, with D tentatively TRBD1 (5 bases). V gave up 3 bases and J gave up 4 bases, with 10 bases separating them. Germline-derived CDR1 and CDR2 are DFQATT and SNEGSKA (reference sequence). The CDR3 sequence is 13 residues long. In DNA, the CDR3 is TGCAGTGCTAGTGGGGGGGGGAATCAGCCCCAGCATTTT. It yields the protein CSASGGGNQPQHF.

Here the CDR3 DNA reads TGCGCCAGCAGCTCCCTTAGCGGGGCCACAGATACGCAGTATTTT. It is translated as CASSSLSGATDTQYF. The rearrangement links TRBV5-1 to TRBJ2-3, with 8 bases identical to TRBD2. Germline CDR1 reads SGHRS; CDR2 reads YFSETQ. The CDR3 is 15 amino acids. V shed 3 bases, J shed 2 bases, and the junction held 5 bases outside the gene matches.

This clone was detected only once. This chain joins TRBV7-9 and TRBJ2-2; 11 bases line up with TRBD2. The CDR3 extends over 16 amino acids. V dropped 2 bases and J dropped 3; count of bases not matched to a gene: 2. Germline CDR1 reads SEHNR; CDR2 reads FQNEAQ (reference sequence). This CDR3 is CASSLSSGGYTGELFF. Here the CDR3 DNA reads TGTGCCAGCAGCTTATCTAGCGGGGGGTACACCGGGGAGCTGTTTTTT.